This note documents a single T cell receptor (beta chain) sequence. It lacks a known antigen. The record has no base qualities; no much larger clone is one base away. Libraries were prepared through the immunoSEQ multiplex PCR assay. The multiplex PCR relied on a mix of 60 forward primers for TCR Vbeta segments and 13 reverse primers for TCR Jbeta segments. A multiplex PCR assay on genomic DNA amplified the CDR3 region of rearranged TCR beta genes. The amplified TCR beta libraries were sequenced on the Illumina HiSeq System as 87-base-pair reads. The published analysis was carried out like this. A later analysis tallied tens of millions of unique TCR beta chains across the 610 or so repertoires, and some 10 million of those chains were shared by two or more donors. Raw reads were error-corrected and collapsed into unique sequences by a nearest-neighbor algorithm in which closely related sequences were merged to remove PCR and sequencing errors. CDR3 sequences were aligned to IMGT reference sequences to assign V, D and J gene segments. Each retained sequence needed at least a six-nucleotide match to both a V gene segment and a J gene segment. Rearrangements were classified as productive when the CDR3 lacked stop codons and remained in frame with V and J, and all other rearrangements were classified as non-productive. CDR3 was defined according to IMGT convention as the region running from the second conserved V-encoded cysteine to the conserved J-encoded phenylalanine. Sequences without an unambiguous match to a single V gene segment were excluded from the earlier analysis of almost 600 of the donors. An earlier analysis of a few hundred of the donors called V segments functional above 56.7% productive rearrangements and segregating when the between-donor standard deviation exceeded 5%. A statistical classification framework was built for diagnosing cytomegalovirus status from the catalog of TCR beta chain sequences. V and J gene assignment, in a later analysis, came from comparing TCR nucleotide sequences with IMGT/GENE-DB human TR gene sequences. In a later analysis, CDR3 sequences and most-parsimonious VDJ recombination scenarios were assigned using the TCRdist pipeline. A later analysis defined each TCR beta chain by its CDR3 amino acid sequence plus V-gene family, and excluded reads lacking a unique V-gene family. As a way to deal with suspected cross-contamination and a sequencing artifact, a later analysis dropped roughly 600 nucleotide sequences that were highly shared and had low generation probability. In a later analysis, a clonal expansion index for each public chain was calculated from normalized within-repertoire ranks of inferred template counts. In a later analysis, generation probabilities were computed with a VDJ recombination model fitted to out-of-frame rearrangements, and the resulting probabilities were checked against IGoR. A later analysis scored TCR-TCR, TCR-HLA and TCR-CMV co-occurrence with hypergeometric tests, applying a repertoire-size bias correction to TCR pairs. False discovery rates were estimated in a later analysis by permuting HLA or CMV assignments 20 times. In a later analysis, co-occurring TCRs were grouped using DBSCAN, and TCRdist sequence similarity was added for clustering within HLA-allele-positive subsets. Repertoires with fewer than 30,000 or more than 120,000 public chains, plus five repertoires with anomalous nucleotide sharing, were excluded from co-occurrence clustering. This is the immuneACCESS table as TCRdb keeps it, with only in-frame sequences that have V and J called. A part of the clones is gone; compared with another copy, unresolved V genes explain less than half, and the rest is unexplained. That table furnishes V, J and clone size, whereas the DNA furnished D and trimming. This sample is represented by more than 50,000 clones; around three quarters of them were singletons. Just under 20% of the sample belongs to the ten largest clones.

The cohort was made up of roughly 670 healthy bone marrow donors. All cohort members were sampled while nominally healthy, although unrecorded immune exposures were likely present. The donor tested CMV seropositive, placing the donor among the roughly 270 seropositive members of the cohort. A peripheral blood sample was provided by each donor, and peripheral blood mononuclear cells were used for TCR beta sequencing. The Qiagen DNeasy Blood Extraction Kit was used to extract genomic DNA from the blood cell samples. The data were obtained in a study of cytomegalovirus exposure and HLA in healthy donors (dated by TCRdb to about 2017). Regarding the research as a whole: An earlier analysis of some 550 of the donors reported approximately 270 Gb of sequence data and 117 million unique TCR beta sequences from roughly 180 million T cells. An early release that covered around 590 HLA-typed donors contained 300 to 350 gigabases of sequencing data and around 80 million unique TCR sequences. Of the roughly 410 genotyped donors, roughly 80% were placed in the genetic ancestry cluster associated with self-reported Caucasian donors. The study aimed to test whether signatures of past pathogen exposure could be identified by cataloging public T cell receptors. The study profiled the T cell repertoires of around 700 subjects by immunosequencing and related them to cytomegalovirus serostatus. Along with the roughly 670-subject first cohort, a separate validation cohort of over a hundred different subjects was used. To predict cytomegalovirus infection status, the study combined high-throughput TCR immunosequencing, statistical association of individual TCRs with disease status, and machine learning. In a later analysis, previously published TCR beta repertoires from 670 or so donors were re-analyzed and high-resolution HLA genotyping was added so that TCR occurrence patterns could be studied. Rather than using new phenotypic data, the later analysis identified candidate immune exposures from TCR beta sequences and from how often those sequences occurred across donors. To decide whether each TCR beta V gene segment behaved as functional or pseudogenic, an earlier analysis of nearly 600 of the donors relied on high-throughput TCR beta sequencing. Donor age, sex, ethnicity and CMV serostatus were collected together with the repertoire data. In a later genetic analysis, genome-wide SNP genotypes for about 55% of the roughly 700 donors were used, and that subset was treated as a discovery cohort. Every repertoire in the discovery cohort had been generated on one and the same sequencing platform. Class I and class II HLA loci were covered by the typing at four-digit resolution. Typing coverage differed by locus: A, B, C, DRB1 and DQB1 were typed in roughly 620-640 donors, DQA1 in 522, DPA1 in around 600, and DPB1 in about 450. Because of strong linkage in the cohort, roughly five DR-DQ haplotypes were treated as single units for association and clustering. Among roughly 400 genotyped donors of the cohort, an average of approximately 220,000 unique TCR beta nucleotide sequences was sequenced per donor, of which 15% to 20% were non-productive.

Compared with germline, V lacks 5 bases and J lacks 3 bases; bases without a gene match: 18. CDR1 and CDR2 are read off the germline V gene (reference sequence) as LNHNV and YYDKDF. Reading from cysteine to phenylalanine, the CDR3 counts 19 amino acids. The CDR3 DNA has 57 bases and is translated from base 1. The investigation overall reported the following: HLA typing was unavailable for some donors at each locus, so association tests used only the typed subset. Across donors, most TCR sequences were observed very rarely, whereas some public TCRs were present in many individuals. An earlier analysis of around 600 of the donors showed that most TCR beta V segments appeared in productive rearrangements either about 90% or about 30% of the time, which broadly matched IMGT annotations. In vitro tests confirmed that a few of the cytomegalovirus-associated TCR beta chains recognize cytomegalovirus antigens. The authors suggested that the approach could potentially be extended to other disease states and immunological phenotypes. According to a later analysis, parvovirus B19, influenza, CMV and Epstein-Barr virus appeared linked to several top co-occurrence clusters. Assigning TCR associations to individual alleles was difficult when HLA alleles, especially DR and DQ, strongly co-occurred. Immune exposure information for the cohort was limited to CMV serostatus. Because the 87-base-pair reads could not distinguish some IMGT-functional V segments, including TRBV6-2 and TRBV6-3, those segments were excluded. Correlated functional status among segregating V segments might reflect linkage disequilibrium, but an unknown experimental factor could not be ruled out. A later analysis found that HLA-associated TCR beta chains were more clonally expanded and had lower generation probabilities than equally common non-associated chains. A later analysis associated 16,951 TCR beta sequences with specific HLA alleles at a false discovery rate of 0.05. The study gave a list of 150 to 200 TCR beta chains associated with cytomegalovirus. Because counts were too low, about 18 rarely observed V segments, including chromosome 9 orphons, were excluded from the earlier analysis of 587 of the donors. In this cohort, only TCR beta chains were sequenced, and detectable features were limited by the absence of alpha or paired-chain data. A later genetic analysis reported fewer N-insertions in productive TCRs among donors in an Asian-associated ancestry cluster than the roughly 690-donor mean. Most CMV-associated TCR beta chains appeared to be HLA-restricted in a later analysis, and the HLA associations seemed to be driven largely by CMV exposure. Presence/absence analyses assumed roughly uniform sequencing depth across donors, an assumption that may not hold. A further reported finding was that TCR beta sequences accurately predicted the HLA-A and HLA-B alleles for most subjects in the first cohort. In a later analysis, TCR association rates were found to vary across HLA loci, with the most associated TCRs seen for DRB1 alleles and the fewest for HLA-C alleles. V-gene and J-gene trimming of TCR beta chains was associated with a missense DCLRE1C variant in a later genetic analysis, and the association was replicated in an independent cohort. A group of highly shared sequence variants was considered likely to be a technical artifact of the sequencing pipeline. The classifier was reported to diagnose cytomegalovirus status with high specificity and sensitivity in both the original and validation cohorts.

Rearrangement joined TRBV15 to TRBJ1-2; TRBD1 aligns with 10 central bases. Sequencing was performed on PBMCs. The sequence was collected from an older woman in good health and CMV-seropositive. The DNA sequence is TGTGCCACCAGCGGGACAGGGGCACATCGCTGGGCCGGGGACTATGGCTACACCTTC. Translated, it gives CATSGTGAHRWAGDYGYTF. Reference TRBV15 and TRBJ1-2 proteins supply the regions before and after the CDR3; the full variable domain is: DAMVIQNPRYQVTQFGKPVTLSCSQTLNHNVMYWYQQKSSQAPKLLFHYYDKDFNNEADTPDNFQSRRPNTSFCFLDIRSPGLGDTAMYLCATSGTGAHRWAGDYGYTFGSGTRLTVV.